Below are 20 T cell receptor beta chains sequenced from a single sample in a study of cytomegalovirus exposure and HLA in healthy donors. Assay used: immunoSEQ multiplex PCR; TCRdb lists only in-frame clones, some missing. The sample carries about 220,000 clones, around nine tenths recorded once. Material for sequencing was PBMCs. The origin of the receptors is a woman between 18 and 29 years old in good health and CMV-seronegative.

V is TRBV10-3 and J is TRBJ2-7; 12 nucleotides match TRBD2. There are 13 residues in the CDR3. V was clipped by 11 bases and J by 3 bases; unmatched bases: 5. Per the germline V gene, CDR1 is ENHRY and CDR2 is SYGVKD. This chain's CDR3 is CAARLAGDYEQYF. DNA of the CDR3: TGTGCCGCTAGACTAGCGGGAGACTACGAGCAGTACTTC.

This clone has just a few counts. The gene calls are TRBV19 and TRBJ2-1; 7 nucleotides align to TRBD2. The CDR3 covers 15 residues. Germline V gives CDR1 LNHDA, CDR2 SQIVND (reference sequence). V dropped 4 bases and J dropped 8; count of bases not matched to a gene: 11. The CDR3 spells CASSNGGGPGYEQFF. CDR3 bases: TGTGCCAGTAGTAATGGGGGAGGGCCGGGCTATGAGCAGTTCTTC.

V and J are TRBV9 and TRBJ2-7; D may be TRBD2 (6 bases). CDR1 is SGDLS and CDR2 is YYNGEE in the germline V gene. The V and J ends lost 0 bases and 4 bases respectively, with 11 bases between them. The CDR3 extends over 14 amino acids. CDR3 in amino acids: CASSVGNGGYEQYF. CDR3 nucleotides: TGTGCCAGCAGCGTAGGGAACGGAGGGTACGAGCAGTACTTC.

Regarding this clone: Additional DNA sequences in this sample encode the identical CDR3. The chain has TRBV5-1 and TRBJ2-3; possibly TRBD2 for D (6 bases). Germline values: CDR1 SGHRS, CDR2 YFSETQ. Trimming removed 0 bases at V and 0 bases at J, with 8 bases between. This CDR3 is 15 amino acids long. The CDR3: CASSLAGTSTDTQYF. In nucleotides, the CDR3 is TGCGCCAGCAGCTTGGCTGGGACTAGCACAGATACGCAGTATTTT.

The rearrangement uses TRBV19 and TRBJ2-2; TRBD2 agrees at 7 bases. With 5 bases clipped from V and 7 bases from J, the junction kept 10 bases outside the gene matches. Per germline, CDR1 LNHDA and CDR2 SQIVND (reference sequence). The CDR3 covers 15 residues. CDR3 bases: TGTGCCAGTAGTTTCGGACTAGGTCTTGGCGGGGAGCTGTTTTTT. Translation gives CASSFGLGLGGELFF.

The rearrangement uses TRBV18 and TRBJ2-2, with TRBD2 matching over 10 bases. CDR3 length equals 16 residues. V lost 6 bases to trimming and J lost 6 bases; unmatched junction nucleotides: 10. CDR1 and CDR2 (germline): KGHSH, LQKENI. This CDR3 is CASSLYASGSAGELFF. CDR3 DNA sequence: TGTGCCAGCTCTCTCTACGCTAGCGGGAGTGCCGGGGAGCTGTTTTTT.

This rearrangement joins TRBV5-1 to TRBJ2-7, with 8 bases matching TRBD2. This CDR3 has 19 amino acids. Germline CDR1 is SGHRS and CDR2 is YFSETQ. J was trimmed by 2 bases and V by 5 bases; bases with no gene match: 21. This chain's CDR3 is CASRNAGDGRVYGPYEQYF. As DNA, the CDR3 is TGCGCCAGCAGAAATGCGGGGGACGGGAGGGTGTATGGACCCTACGAGCAGTACTTC.

The chain has TRBV7-9 and TRBJ1-1; tentatively, D is TRBD1 (6 bases). The ends were cut back, 5 bases at V and 11 bases at J, with 18 bases in the middle. This CDR3 spans 13 amino acids. The germline V gene encodes CDR1 SEHNR and CDR2 FQNEAQ (reference sequence). For the CDR3, the DNA is TGTGCCAGCAGCCAGGTTACAGGGAATCGGGCTTTCTTT. Its translation is CASSQVTGNRAFF.

V is TRBV19 and J is TRBJ2-1; D may be TRBD2 (5 bases). CDR3 size: 13 residues. Trimming shortened V by 10 bases and J by 7 bases, and 17 bases separated the two germline ends. CDR1 and CDR2 from the germline V gene are LNHDA and SQIVND (reference sequence). The CDR3 sequence is CATTSSPGNEQFF. The CDR3 DNA is TGTGCCACCACTTCGAGTCCGGGGAATGAGCAGTTCTTC.

The V gene is TRBV7-9, the J gene TRBJ2-2; a possible D gene is TRBD2 (7 bases). The CDR3 contains 18 residues. Germline V gene data show CDR1 as SEHNR and CDR2 as FQNEAQ (reference sequence). V lost 1 base and J lost 4, with 19 bases in between. The CDR3 nucleotides are TGTGCCAGCAGCTTAGGAGCGGGACACCTTTTCAGCACCGGGGAGCTGTTTTTT. Translating it yields CASSLGAGHLFSTGELFF.

V and J are TRBV28 and TRBJ1-1; no definite D call. CDR3 size: 12 residues. Germline CDR1 is MDHEN and CDR2 is SYDVKM. Trimming pared 3 bases from V and 9 bases from J, leaving 11 bases between. The CDR3 DNA sequence: TGTGCCAGCAGTTTCAGGATCCTAAAAGCTTTCTTT. Translated, it gives CASSFRILKAFF.

The chain has TRBV9 and TRBJ1-1; D perhaps matches TRBD1 (5 bases). Germline CDR1 reads SGDLS; CDR2 reads YYNGEE. This CDR3 is 15 amino acids long. V was shortened by 4 bases and J by 5 bases, with 18 bases between the two germline ends. Here the CDR3 reads CASSPGPGGGTEAFF. As DNA, the CDR3 is TGTGCCAGCAGCCCCGGCCCGGGGGGAGGTACTGAAGCTTTCTTT.

The V and J genes are TRBV29-1 and TRBJ2-5, with 8 bases identical to TRBD1. V dropped 0 bases and J dropped 3; count of bases not matched to a gene: 6. CDR3 length: 15 amino acids. CDR1 is SQVTM, CDR2 ANQGSEA, per germline. CDR3 in amino acids: CSVEEGAGGEETQYF. CDR3 in DNA: TGCAGCGTTGAAGAAGGTGCAGGGGGCGAAGAGACCCAGTACTTC.

The chain recombines TRBV27 with TRBJ2-1, with TRBD2 matching over 8 bases. This CDR3 has 13 residues. CDR1 and CDR2 from the germline V gene are MNHEY and SMNVEV (reference sequence). Losses at the gene ends were 8 bases for V and 4 bases for J; bases not matched to a gene: 4. CDR3 sequence: CASGLAGYNEQFF. CDR3 bases: TGTGCCAGCGGATTAGCGGGATACAATGAGCAGTTCTTC.

The rearrangement joins TRBV27 to TRBJ1-1; D is possibly TRBD1 (5 bases). This CDR3 spans 19 amino acids. Germline-derived CDR1 and CDR2 are MNHEY and SMNVEV (reference sequence). V was clipped by 0 bases and J by 2 bases, with 22 bases between them. The CDR3 sequence is CASSLSNAYGRDENTEAFF. The DNA of the CDR3 is TGTGCCAGCAGTTTATCGAACGCCTATGGGCGGGACGAAAACACTGAAGCTTTCTTT.

This sequence joins TRBV30 and TRBJ2-1, with D unclear. This CDR3 comprises 11 residues. From germline, CDR1 is GTSNPN and CDR2 SVGIG (reference sequence). V lost 5 bases to trimming and J lost 6 bases, with 8 bases between them. CDR3 nucleotide sequence: TGTGCCTGGGGAGATAGCAATGAGCAGTTCTTC. It codes for CAWGDSNEQFF.

This chain uses TRBV27 with TRBJ2-1; 11 bases map to TRBD2. Germline V lookup: CDR1 MNHEY, CDR2 SMNVEV (reference sequence). The CDR3 has 16 amino acids. Trimming removed 5 bases from V and 9 bases from J; junction bases left unmatched: 12. CDR3 nucleotides: TGTGCCAGCAGTCCCAGACACACTAGCGGGAGTGGTGAGCAGTTCTTC. Its translation is CASSPRHTSGSGEQFF.

The chain joins TRBV19 to TRBJ2-5; D is unresolved. The germline V and J ends were trimmed by 5 bases and 1 base, with 8 bases remaining between them. Germline CDR1 reads LNHDA; CDR2 reads SQIVND (reference sequence). The CDR3 extends over 13 amino acids. This chain's CDR3 is CASSSSTQETQYF. The CDR3 nucleotides read TGTGCCAGTAGTTCGAGTACCCAAGAGACCCAGTACTTC.

The chain uses TRBV18 and TRBJ1-2, with D unclear. Germline V gives CDR1 KGHSH, CDR2 LQKENI. Trimming removed 6 bases at V and 2 bases at J, with 13 bases between. This CDR3 is built from 14 residues. The CDR3 DNA reads as TGTGCCAGCTCGGATCCAGGAAAAAACTATGGCTACACCTTC. This codes for CASSDPGKNYGYTF.

V gene TRBV4-1 combines with J gene TRBJ1-4; D possibly corresponds to TRBD1 (6 bases). V lost 1 base and J 2 bases, leaving 14 bases between the germline ends. CDR1 is MGHRA, CDR2 YSYEKL, per germline. CDR3 length: 17 amino acids. The DNA for the CDR3 is TGCGCCAGCAGCCAAGGGCGGGGGCAGGTGACTAATGAAAAACTGTTTTTT. It translates to CASSQGRGQVTNEKLFF.